Shown below are 2 T cell receptor beta chains from a single sample sequenced in a study of T cell responses to AZD1222 COVID-19 vaccine. Sequencing was performed with immunoSEQ multiplex PCR; in TCRdb, only in-frame clones are kept and a portion is missing. The table shows about 180,000 clones, with roughly 91% occurring only once. The specimen was peripheral blood, collected 28 days after the second AZD1222 dose. The receptor set was obtained from an adult who received the AZD1222 COVID-19 vaccine.

The rearrangement joins TRBV7-2 to TRBJ2-1, with D uncertain. Per germline, CDR1 SGHTA and CDR2 FQGNSA. This CDR3 region has 12 residues. Trimming stripped 5 bases from V and 12 bases from J, with 14 bases between. CDR3 region: CASSHPGVGQFF. CDR3 DNA sequence: TGTGCCAGCAGCCATCCCGGCGTGGGGCAGTTCTTC.

The chain uses TRBV5-1 and TRBJ2-3; tentatively, D is TRBD1 (5 bases). CDR1 is SGHRS, CDR2 YFSETQ, per germline. The CDR3 spans 13 residues. With 0 bases removed from V and 4 bases from J, the gap between germline ends came to 6 bases. The CDR3 reads CASSLEGSDTQYF. CDR3 sequence (DNA): TGCGCCAGCAGCTTGGAGGGGTCAGATACGCAGTATTTT.